What follows are 20 T cell receptor beta chains derived from one specimen sequenced in a study of metastatic and nonmetastatic thyroid tumors. All patients were untreated before thyroid surgery. TCRdb called clones again from the PCR reads with MiXCR. The table has approximately 20,000 clones, approximately 35% seen once. The sample taken for sequencing was tumor tissue. The source is a male donor with papillary thyroid cancer or a benign thyroid nodule (not recorded which). Some clones in this sample may be carry-over from other donors' samples.

The gene calls are TRBV9 and TRBJ1-1, with 10 bases aligning to TRBD1. Trimming removed 0 bases from V and 0 bases from J; junction bases left unmatched: 8. Germline V gene lookup returns CDR1 SGDLS and CDR2 YYNGEE. The CDR3 length is 18 residues. The CDR3 DNA sequence: TGTGCCAGCAGCGTAGTTGGGGACAGGGGATATATGAACACTGAAGCTTTCTTT. The encoded protein is CASSVVGDRGYMNTEAFF. The full variable domain, with the rest looked up from reference TRBV9 and TRBJ1-1, is DSGVTQTPKHLITATGQRVTLRCSPRSGDLSVYWYQQSLDQGLQFLIQYYNGEERAKGNILERFSAQQFPDLHSELNLSSLELGDSALYFCASSVVGDRGYMNTEAFFGQGTRLTVV.

At least ten counts were recorded for this clone. This sequence joins TRBV20-1 and TRBJ2-1; the match to TRBD2 covers 11 bases. V gave up 6 bases and J gave up 6 bases; unmatched junction bases: 7. This CDR3 contains 14 residues. The germline V gene encodes CDR1 DFQATT and CDR2 SNEGSKA (reference sequence). CDR3 nucleotide sequence: TGCAGTGCCTTAGCGGGAGGGGATTTCAATGAGCAGTTCTTC. Residues: CSALAGGDFNEQFF.

Ten or more counts support this clone. This chain connects TRBV6-1 to TRBJ2-3; 13 positions agree with TRBD2. The V segment lost 8 bases and the J segment 2 bases; nucleotides outside the gene matches: 7. CDR1 and CDR2 (germline): MNHNS, SASEGT. The CDR3 loop spans 16 amino acids. DNA of the CDR3: TGTGCCAGCGGGCGACTAGCGGGAGGATTCACAGATACGCAGTATTTT. The encoded protein is CASGRLAGGFTDTQYF.

By share of the sample, this clone is medium-sized. This chain connects TRBV5-1 to TRBJ1-3, with 10 bases matching TRBD1. Trimming removed 2 bases from V and 4 bases from J; junction bases left unmatched: 3. CDR3 size: 15 residues. Germline values: CDR1 SGHRS, CDR2 YFSETQ. CDR3 protein: CASSFGTGEGNTIYF. Written as DNA, the CDR3 is TGCGCCAGCAGCTTCGGGACAGGGGAAGGAAACACCATATATTTT.

Remarks on this clone: The junction differs from germline at one of its ends, possibly a read error. This sequence joins TRBV6-5 and TRBJ1-1; weak D call: TRBD1 (5 bases). The CDR3 is 16 residues long. Per the germline V gene, CDR1 is MNHEY and CDR2 is SVGAGI. The CDR3 region has the DNA TGTGCCAGCAGTTACTCATTTTCGACAGAGAACACTGAAGCTTTATTT. Its translation: CASSYSFSTENTEALF.

This clone appeared a few times. The junction does not match germline at one end; this may be a read error. The chain links TRBV6-1 to TRBJ2-5, with D possibly being TRBD2 (5 bases). Looked up from germline, CDR1 is MNHNS and CDR2 is SASEGT. The CDR3 consists of 15 residues. Here the CDR3 reads CASSEEEGGQETQYF. The DNA of the CDR3 is TGTGCCAGCAGTGAAGAGGAAGGAGGTCAGGAGACACAGTACTTC.

This clone is categorized as medium-sized. Additional DNA sequences in this sample encode the identical CDR3. This chain joins TRBV5-1 and TRBJ2-7, with TRBD1 identical over 7 bases. The ends lost 3 bases at V and 2 bases at J; junction bases unmatched: 5. Germline V gene lookup returns CDR1 SGHRS and CDR2 YFSETQ. The CDR3 has 14 residues. The CDR3 spells CASSSRQGPYEQYF. CDR3 nucleotide sequence: TGCGCCAGCAGCTCTCGACAGGGCCCCTACGAGCAGTACTTC.

Concerning this clone: No conserved phenylalanine or tryptophan ends this CDR3, so it is likely a read error. The chain carries TRBV20-1 and TRBJ1-6, with TRBD1 identical over 12 bases. Germline values: CDR1 DFQATT, CDR2 SNEGSKA (reference sequence). This CDR3 is built from 17 residues. With V trimmed by 3 bases and J by 9 bases, 12 bases remained unmatched. As DNA, the CDR3 is TGCAGTGCTAGGGACGCGGGGACAGGGGGCGCTGGTTCACCCCTCCACCTT. It is translated as CSARDAGTGGAGSPLHL.

The table lists this clone with many counts. V usage is TRBV6-4 and J usage is TRBJ2-7; 9 nucleotides agree with TRBD2. The V and J ends lost 4 bases and 3 bases, in that order; junction bases with no gene match: 7. The CDR3 extends over 15 amino acids. The germline V gene has CDR1 MRHNA and CDR2 SNTAGT. The CDR3 DNA is TGTGCCAGCAGTGCCCGAGCGGGAGGAAGCTACGAGCAGTACTTC. This encodes CASSARAGGSYEQYF.

CDR3 DNA sequence: TGTGCCAGCCTAACCTCGACAGGGAGTAACGCCTACGAGCAGTACTTC. Amino acid sequence: CASLTSTGSNAYEQYF. The chain recombines TRBV28 with TRBJ2-7, with 7 bases fitting TRBD1. The ends lost 8 bases at V and 2 bases at J; junction bases unmatched: 15. CDR1 and CDR2 (germline): MDHEN, SYDVKM. The CDR3 loop spans 16 amino acids.

Within the sample, this clone is medium-sized. This chain links TRBV6-1 with TRBJ1-2; D might be TRBD1 (5 bases). This CDR3 region has 14 residues. Germline loops: CDR1 MNHNS, CDR2 SASEGT. With 9 bases removed from V and 7 bases from J, the gap between germline ends came to 21 bases. The CDR3 bases are TGTGCCAGTCAGGGCAGGGCGAACTATGGTGGCTACACCTTC. It is translated as CASQGRANYGGYTF.

On this clone: The junction shows a germline mismatch at one end, possibly a read error. The rearrangement links TRBV15 to TRBJ2-5, with D uncertain. This CDR3 comprises 16 residues. CDR1 and CDR2 (germline): LNHNV, YYDKDF (reference sequence). CDR3 sequence: CATRQDRGRRQETQYF. In nucleotides, the CDR3 is TGTGCCACCAGACAAGACCGCGGCAGGCGGCAAGAGACACAGTACTTC.

The CDR3 protein is CSGGTANYNEQFF. For the CDR3, the DNA is TGCAGTGGCGGGACTGCAAACTACAATGAGCAGTTCTTC. V is TRBV20-1 and J is TRBJ2-1; weak D call: TRBD2 (6 bases). Germline V gives CDR1 DFQATT, CDR2 SNEGSKA (reference sequence). The CDR3 spans 13 residues. V gave up 7 bases and J gave up 3 bases, with 13 bases separating them.

This clone has at least ten counts. This could be a read error, since a much larger clone is one nucleotide away. Other DNA sequences in this sample translate to the same CDR3. CDR3 nucleotide sequence: TGTGTCAGCAGCCCCGACCCCCCCGGGACTGTTACCTCTGGGGCCAACGTCCTGACTTTC. Its protein product is CVSSPDPPGTVTSGANVLTF. This chain joins TRBV7-6 and TRBJ2-6, with D possibly matching TRBD2 (6 bases). This CDR3 region has 20 residues. Germline V gives CDR1 SGHVS, CDR2 FNYEAQ.

The J gene is TRBJ2-4, the V gene TRBV7-8, with 8 positions matching TRBD2. CDR3 length: 17 amino acids. Germline trimming cut 5 bases from V and 1 base from J; bases unmatched to any gene: 10. Per the germline V gene, CDR1 is SGHVS and CDR2 is FQNEAQ. The CDR3 sequence is CASSPHSGAGAKNIQYF. In nucleotides, the CDR3 is TGTGCCAGCAGCCCCCATAGCGGGGCAGGGGCCAAAAACATTCAGTACTTC. The variable domain in full, completed from reference TRBV7-8 and TRBJ2-4, reads GAGVSQSPRYKVAKRGQDVALRCDPISGHVSLFWYQQALGQGPEFLTYFQNEAQLDKSGLPSDRFFAERPEGSVSTLKIQRTQQEDSAVYLCASSPHSGAGAKNIQYFGAGTRLSVL.

This clone was seen repeatedly, ten times or more. The V call is TRBV15, the J call TRBJ2-1; 15 bases agree with TRBD2. The ends lost 1 base at V and 8 bases at J; junction bases unmatched: 3. CDR1 is LNHNV, CDR2 YYDKDF, per germline (reference sequence). The CDR3 spans 16 residues. CDR3 sequence reads: CATSRGTSGRGHEQFF. The CDR3 DNA follows: TGTGCCACCAGCAGAGGGACTAGCGGGAGGGGCCATGAGCAGTTCTTC.

A few counts support this clone. The genes are TRBV6-4 and TRBJ2-2, with a weak D call TRBD2 (6 bases). The CDR3 runs 14 residues. V was trimmed by 3 bases and J by 4 bases, leaving 9 bases between them. Germline-derived CDR1 and CDR2 are MRHNA and SNTAGT. CDR3 nucleotide sequence: TGTGCCAGCAGTGAGGGGGGAGGCACCGGGGAGCTGTTTTTT. Translated, it gives CASSEGGGTGELFF.

In this sample, this clone turned up many times. V gene TRBV5-5 combines with J gene TRBJ2-3; D tentatively fits TRBD1 or TRBD2 (5 bases each). This CDR3 is built from 16 residues. Trimming took 0 bases from V and 2 from J, leaving 13 bases between them. Germline-derived CDR1 and CDR2 are SGHKS and YYEKEE (reference sequence). The CDR3 here is CASSLGGQGPTDTQYF. The CDR3 nucleotides read TGTGCCAGCAGCTTGGGAGGGCAGGGCCCCACAGATACGCAGTATTTT. Based on the CDR3 plus reference TRBV5-5 and TRBJ2-3, the full variable domain is DAGVTQSPTHLIKTRGQQVTLRCSPISGHKSVSWYQQVLGQGPQFIFQYYEKEERGRGNFPDRFSARQFPNYSSELNVNALLLGDSALYLCASSLGGQGPTDTQYFGPGTRLTVL.

By sample fraction, this clone is medium-sized. The chain uses TRBV20-1 and TRBJ2-7; 8 bases align to TRBD2. Unmatched junction bases numbered 5, after V lost 4 bases and J lost 3 bases. The V gene's germline CDR1 is DFQATT and CDR2 SNEGSKA (reference sequence). The CDR3 is 13 amino acids. The CDR3 protein is CSAIGSGIYEQYF. CDR3 coding DNA: TGCAGTGCTATCGGTAGCGGGATCTACGAGCAGTACTTC.

The rearrangement links TRBV6-1 to TRBJ1-2; 7 bases agree with TRBD1. The V and J ends lost 3 bases and 9 bases, in that order; junction bases with no gene match: 13. Germline loops: CDR1 MNHNS, CDR2 SASEGT. The CDR3 covers 15 residues. CDR3 DNA sequence: TGTGCCAGCAGTGATTGCGACAGGGTTATTGTATGCTACACCTTC. Translated: CASSDCDRVIVCYTF.